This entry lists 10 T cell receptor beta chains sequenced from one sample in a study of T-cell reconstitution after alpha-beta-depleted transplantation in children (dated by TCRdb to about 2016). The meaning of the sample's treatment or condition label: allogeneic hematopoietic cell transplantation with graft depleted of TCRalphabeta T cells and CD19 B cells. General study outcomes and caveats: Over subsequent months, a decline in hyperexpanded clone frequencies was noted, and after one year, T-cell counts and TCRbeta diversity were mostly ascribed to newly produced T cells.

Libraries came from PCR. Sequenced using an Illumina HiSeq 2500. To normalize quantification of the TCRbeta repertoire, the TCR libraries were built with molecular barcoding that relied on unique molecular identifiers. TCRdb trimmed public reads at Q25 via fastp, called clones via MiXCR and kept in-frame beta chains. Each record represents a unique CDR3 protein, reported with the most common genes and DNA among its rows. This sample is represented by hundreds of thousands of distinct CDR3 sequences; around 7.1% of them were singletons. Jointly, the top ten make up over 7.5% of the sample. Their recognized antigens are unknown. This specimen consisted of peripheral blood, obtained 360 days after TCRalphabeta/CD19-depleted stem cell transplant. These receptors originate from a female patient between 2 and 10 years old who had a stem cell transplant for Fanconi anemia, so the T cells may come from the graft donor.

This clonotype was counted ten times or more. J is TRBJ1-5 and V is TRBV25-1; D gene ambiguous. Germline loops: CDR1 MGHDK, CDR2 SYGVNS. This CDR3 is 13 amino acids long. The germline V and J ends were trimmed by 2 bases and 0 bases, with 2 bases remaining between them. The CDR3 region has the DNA TGTGCCAGCAGTGAACATAGCAATCAGCCCCAGCATTTT. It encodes CASSEHSNQPQHF.

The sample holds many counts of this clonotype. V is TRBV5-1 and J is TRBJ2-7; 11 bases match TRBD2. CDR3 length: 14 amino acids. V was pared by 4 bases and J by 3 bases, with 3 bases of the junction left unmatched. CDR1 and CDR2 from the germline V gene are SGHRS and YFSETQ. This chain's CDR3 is CASSALAGDYEQYF. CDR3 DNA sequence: TGCGCCAGCAGCGCACTAGCGGGAGACTACGAGCAGTACTTC.

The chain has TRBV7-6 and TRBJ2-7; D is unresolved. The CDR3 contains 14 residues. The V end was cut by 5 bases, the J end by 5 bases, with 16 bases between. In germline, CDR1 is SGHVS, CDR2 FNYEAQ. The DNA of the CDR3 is TGTGCCAGCAGCCCCTGGGCCCAACCCGACGAGCAGTACTTC. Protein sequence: CASSPWAQPDEQYF. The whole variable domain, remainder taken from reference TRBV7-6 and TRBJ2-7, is GAGVSQSPRYKVTKRGQDVALRCDPISGHVSLYWYRQALGQGPEFLTYFNYEAQQDKSGLPNDRFSAERPEGSISTLTIQRTEQRDSAMYRCASSPWAQPDEQYFGPGTRLTVT.

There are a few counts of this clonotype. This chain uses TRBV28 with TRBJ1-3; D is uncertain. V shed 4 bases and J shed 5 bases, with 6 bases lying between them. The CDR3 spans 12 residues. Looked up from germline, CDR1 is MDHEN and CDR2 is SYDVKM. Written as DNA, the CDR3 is TGTGCCAGCAGTTATCGTAGAAACACCATATATTTT. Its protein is CASSYRRNTIYF. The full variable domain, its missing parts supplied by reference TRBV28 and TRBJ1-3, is DVKVTQSSRYLVKRTGEKVFLECVQDMDHENMFWYRQDPGLGLRLIYFSYDVKMKEKGDIPEGYSVSREKKERFSLILESASTNQTSMYLCASSYRRNTIYFGEGSWLTVV.

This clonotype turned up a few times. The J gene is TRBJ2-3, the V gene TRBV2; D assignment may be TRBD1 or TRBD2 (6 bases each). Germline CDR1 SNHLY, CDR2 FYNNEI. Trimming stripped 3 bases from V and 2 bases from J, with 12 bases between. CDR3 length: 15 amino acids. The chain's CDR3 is CASSELGGPTDTQYF. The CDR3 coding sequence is TGTGCCAGCAGTGAGTTGGGGGGCCCCACAGATACGCAGTATTTT. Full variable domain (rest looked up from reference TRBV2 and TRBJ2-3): EPEVTQTPSHQVTQMGQEVILRCVPISNHLYFYWYRQILGQKVEFLVSFYNNEISEKSEIFDDQFSVERPDGSNFTLKIRSTKLEDSAMYFCASSELGGPTDTQYFGPGTRLTVL.

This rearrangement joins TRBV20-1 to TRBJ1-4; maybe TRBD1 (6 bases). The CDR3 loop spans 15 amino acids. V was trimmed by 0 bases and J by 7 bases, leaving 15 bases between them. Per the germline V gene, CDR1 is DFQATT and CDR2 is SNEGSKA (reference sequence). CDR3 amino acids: CSARDQAGELEKLFF. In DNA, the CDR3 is TGCAGTGCTAGAGATCAGGCAGGGGAACTTGAAAAACTGTTTTTT.

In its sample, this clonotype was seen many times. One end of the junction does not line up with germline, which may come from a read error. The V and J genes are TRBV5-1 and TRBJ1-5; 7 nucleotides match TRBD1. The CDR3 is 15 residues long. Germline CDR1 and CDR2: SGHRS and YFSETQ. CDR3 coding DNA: TGTGCCAGCAGCTTAGCGGGACAGCTCAATCAGCCCCAGCATTTT. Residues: CASSLAGQLNQPQHF. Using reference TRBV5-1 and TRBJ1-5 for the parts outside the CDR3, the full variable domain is KAGVTQTPRYLIKTRGQQVTLSCSPISGHRSVSWYQQTPGQGLQFLFEYFSETQRNKGNFPGRFSGRQFSNSRSEMNVSTLELGDSALYLCASSLAGQLNQPQHFGDGTRLSIL.

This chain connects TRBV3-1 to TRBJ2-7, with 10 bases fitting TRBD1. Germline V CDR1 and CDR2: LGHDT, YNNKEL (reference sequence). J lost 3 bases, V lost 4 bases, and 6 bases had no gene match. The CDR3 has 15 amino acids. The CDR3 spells CASSLRTGGSYEQYF. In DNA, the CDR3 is TGTGCCAGCAGCCTACGGACAGGGGGAAGCTACGAGCAGTACTTC.

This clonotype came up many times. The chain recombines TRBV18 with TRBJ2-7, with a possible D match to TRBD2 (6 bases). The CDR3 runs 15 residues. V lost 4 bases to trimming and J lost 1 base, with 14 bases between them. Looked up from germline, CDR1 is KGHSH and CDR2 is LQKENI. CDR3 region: CASSQVAGSSYEQYF. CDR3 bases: TGTGCCAGCTCACAGGTCGCGGGGTCATCCTACGAGCAGTACTTC.

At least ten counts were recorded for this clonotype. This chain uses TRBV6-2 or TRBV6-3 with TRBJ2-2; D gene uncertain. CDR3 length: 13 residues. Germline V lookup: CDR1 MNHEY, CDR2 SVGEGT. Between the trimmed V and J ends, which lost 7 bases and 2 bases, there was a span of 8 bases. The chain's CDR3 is CASNRYNTGELFF. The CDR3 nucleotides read TGTGCCAGCAATAGGTACAACACCGGGGAGCTGTTTTTT.